The 28 T cell receptor beta chains reported below all come from one sample, sequenced in a study of T cells in Graves' hyperthyroidism and ophthalmopathy. It was RNA transcripts that yielded the amplified TCR beta CDR3 regions. HTBI primers were the set used in a first-round RT-PCR of the TCR CDR3. TCRdb itself ran the multiplex PCR reads through MiXCR, one entry per CDR3 protein. The table shows about 420,000 distinct CDR3 sequences, with approximately 15% occurring only once. The sample consisted of blood. The receptors here all came from a woman aged 18-29 years with Graves' hyperthyroidism.

In its sample, this clonotype was seen a few times. The chain joins TRBV29-1 to TRBJ2-2, with D unclear. This CDR3 has 17 amino acids. V was pared by 1 base and J by 0 bases, with 15 bases between. Germline V CDR1 and CDR2: SQVTM, ANQGSEA. CDR3 amino acids: CSVEARNGAPNTGELFF. In nucleotides, the CDR3 is TGCAGCGTTGAAGCACGAAACGGAGCTCCGAACACCGGGGAGCTGTTTTTT.

This clonotype was recorded at least ten times. This chain joins TRBV20-1 and TRBJ1-5, with TRBD1 as a possible D gene (6 bases). Germline-derived CDR1 and CDR2 are DFQATT and SNEGSKA (reference sequence). CDR3 length equals 12 residues. The V gene lost 6 bases and the J gene lost 7 bases, with 13 bases spanning the gap. The CDR3 loop is CSATFGGQPQHF. CDR3 bases: TGCAGTGCCACCTTTGGGGGCCAGCCCCAGCATTTT.

This clonotype was seen at least ten times. V gene TRBV7-6 combines with J gene TRBJ2-7, with a possible D match to TRBD2 (5 bases). The CDR3 covers 16 residues. Per the germline V gene, CDR1 is SGHVS and CDR2 is FNYEAQ. V was cut by 5 bases and J by 0 bases, with 17 bases left in between. CDR3 nucleotides: TGTGCCAGCAGCCCCTTTTCGGCGGGCCGCTCCTACGAGCAGTACTTC. Translation gives CASSPFSAGRSYEQYF.

The rearrangement links TRBV6-2 or TRBV6-3 to TRBJ2-3; perhaps D is TRBD1 or TRBD2 (6 bases each). The V and J ends lost 6 bases and 4 bases respectively, with 14 bases between them. This CDR3 contains 14 residues. Per germline, CDR1 MNHEY and CDR2 SVGEGT. The CDR3 nucleotides are TGTGCCAGCAGCCAGAGGGGGGAGTCAGATACGCAGTATTTT. Translating gives CASSQRGESDTQYF.

The sample holds many counts of this clonotype. The J gene is TRBJ2-2, the V gene TRBV27, with 14 bases aligning to TRBD2. Unmatched junction bases numbered 6, after V lost 3 bases and J lost 6 bases. Looked up from germline, CDR1 is MNHEY and CDR2 is SMNVEV (reference sequence). The CDR3 length is 17 residues. In DNA form, the CDR3 reads TGTGCCAGCAGTTTCCTCGGGACTAGCGGGAGCGCCGGGGAGCTGTTTTTT. It specifies CASSFLGTSGSAGELFF.

This clonotype was counted ten times or more. One end of the junction is discordant with germline, which a read error may explain. V gene TRBV5-1 combines with J gene TRBJ2-1; the D gene is possibly TRBD1 (6 bases). There are 12 residues in the CDR3. Germline CDR1 reads SGHRS; CDR2 reads YFSETQ. The CDR3 spells CASTLSGTEQFF. The CDR3 DNA follows: TGCGCCAGCACCTTGAGTGGGACAGAGCAGTTCTTC.

This clonotype was counted many times. This chain's CDR3 is CASSLGAGPDGYTF. The CDR3 DNA reads as TGTGCCAGCAGCCTTGGTGCGGGACCGGATGGCTACACCTTC. The chain combines TRBV7-9 with TRBJ1-2, with D possibly being TRBD1 (5 bases). The V gene's germline CDR1 is SEHNR and CDR2 FQNEAQ (reference sequence). The CDR3 is made up of 14 amino acids. The V gene lost 5 bases and the J gene lost 6 bases, with 16 bases spanning the gap.

This rearrangement joins TRBV7-2 to TRBJ2-5; 9 bases agree with TRBD2. The CDR3 totals 16 residues. The germline V gene encodes CDR1 SGHTA and CDR2 FQGNSA. The junction had 10 bases not matched to a gene; V was cut back by 5 bases and J by 3 bases. The CDR3 spells CASSRKAGGLEETQYF. In DNA form, the CDR3 reads TGTGCCAGCAGCCGAAAAGCGGGAGGTTTGGAAGAGACCCAGTACTTC. Full variable domain (rest looked up from reference TRBV7-2 and TRBJ2-5): GAGVSQSPSNKVTEKGKDVELRCDPISGHTALYWYRQSLGQGLEFLIYFQGNSAPDKSGLPSDRFSAERTGGSVSTLTIQRTQQEDSAVYLCASSRKAGGLEETQYFGPGTRLLVL.

This clonotype was seen at least ten times. V usage is TRBV27 and J usage is TRBJ2-3, with D unresolved. V lost 3 bases, J lost 2 bases, and 12 bases lay in between. CDR3 size: 15 residues. Germline lookup yields CDR1 MNHEY and CDR2 SMNVEV (reference sequence). The CDR3 region has the DNA TGTGCCAGCAGTTTGTTTAGCAGCGACACAGATACGCAGTATTTT. Translated: CASSLFSSDTDTQYF.

This clonotype was seen repeatedly, ten times or more. The chain couples TRBV27 to TRBJ2-1; tentative D call: TRBD2 (6 bases). Germline CDR1 is MNHEY and CDR2 is SMNVEV (reference sequence). This CDR3 is 16 amino acids long. The V end lost 3 bases, the J end lost 6 bases, and 18 bases lay between the germline ends. CDR3 residues: CASSFGGVALLNEQFF. Here the CDR3 DNA reads TGTGCCAGCAGTTTCGGCGGGGTTGCTCTCCTCAATGAGCAGTTCTTC.

This clonotype was counted ten times or more. V usage is TRBV5-1 and J usage is TRBJ2-3; D might be TRBD1 or TRBD2, each matching 5 bases. Germline V CDR1 and CDR2: SGHRS, YFSETQ. This CDR3 comprises 14 residues. The germline V and J ends were trimmed by 4 bases and 4 bases, with 13 bases remaining between them. The CDR3 DNA follows: TGCGCCAGCAGCGGGACCCAAGGCTCAGATACGCAGTATTTT. This encodes CASSGTQGSDTQYF.

This chain uses TRBV12-3 or TRBV12-4 with TRBJ1-6; D is perhaps TRBD1 (6 bases). This CDR3 has 14 amino acids. The V end lost 6 bases, the J end lost 6 bases, and 12 bases lay between the germline ends. The CDR3 protein is CASSNRVLNSPLHF. The DNA of the CDR3 is TGTGCCAGCAGCAACAGGGTTCTTAATTCACCCCTCCACTTT.

This clonotype was seen a single time. The rearrangement links TRBV4-2 to TRBJ1-2; TRBD1 aligns across 7 bases. CDR1 and CDR2 from the germline V gene are LGHNA and YNFKEQ. This CDR3 contains 14 residues. J was trimmed by 5 bases and V by 0 bases; bases with no gene match: 3. This chain's CDR3 is CASSQDNRGYGYTF. In nucleotides, the CDR3 is TGTGCCAGCAGCCAAGATAACAGGGGATATGGCTACACCTTC.

This chain uses TRBV12-5 with TRBJ2-3; D unclear. Germline V gene data show CDR1 as LGHNT and CDR2 as FRNRAP. CDR3 length: 12 residues. The CDR3 spells CATPYPGDTQYF. In DNA, the CDR3 is TGTGCAACCCCATACCCCGGGGATACGCAGTATTTT. Filled out from reference TRBV12-5 and TRBJ2-3, the complete variable domain reads DARVTQTPRHKVTEMGQEVTMRCQPILGHNTVFWYRQTMMQGLELLAYFRNRAPLDDSGMPKDRFSAEMPDATLATLKIQPSEPRDSAVYFCATPYPGDTQYFGPGTRLTVL.

This clonotype was found a few times. The rearrangement joins TRBV5-6 to TRBJ2-1; TRBD1 might be the D (6 bases). The CDR3 spans 18 residues. V dropped 4 bases and J dropped 1 base, with 21 bases sitting between them. Germline lookup yields CDR1 SGHDT and CDR2 YYEEEE. CDR3 in amino acids: CASSTPQFRDKSYNEQFF. CDR3 in DNA: TGTGCCAGCAGCACCCCACAGTTCCGGGACAAGTCCTACAATGAGCAGTTCTTC.

The rearrangement joins TRBV13 to TRBJ1-6, with a tentative D call TRBD1 (6 bases). CDR1 and CDR2 (germline): PRHDT, FYEKMQ (reference sequence). CDR3 length equals 16 residues. Trimming shortened V by 4 bases and J by 0 bases, and 10 bases separated the two germline ends. The CDR3 nucleotides are TGTGCCAGCAGCTGGGGACAAAGCTCCTATAATTCACCCCTCCACTTT. Protein: CASSWGQSSYNSPLHF.

This clonotype was counted many times. J is TRBJ2-1 and V is TRBV6-1; no definite D call. The germline gives CDR1 MNHNS, CDR2 SASEGT. V was trimmed by 4 bases and J by 10 bases, leaving 17 bases between them. The CDR3 contains 14 residues. CDR3 coding DNA: TGTGCCAGCAGTGTGGGAATTAACTTTAAGGAGCAGTTCTTC. Amino acids: CASSVGINFKEQFF.

The V and J genes are TRBV14 and TRBJ2-7, with unresolved D. V shed 3 bases and J shed 6 bases, with 18 bases lying between them. In germline, CDR1 is SGHDN, CDR2 FVKESK. This CDR3 has 15 amino acids. CDR3 sequence: CASSHSSFQPSEQYF. As DNA, the CDR3 is TGTGCCAGCAGCCACTCTTCGTTTCAGCCGAGCGAGCAGTACTTC.

This clonotype was recorded at least ten times. This chain links TRBV6-1 with TRBJ1-1, with D unresolved. CDR1 is MNHNS and CDR2 is SASEGT in the germline V gene. V gave up 5 bases and J gave up 1 base, with 8 bases separating them. The CDR3 spans 13 residues. The CDR3 protein is CASSYGENTEAFF. CDR3 coding DNA: TGTGCCAGCAGTTACGGGGAGAACACTGAAGCTTTCTTT.

This clonotype appeared many times. The rearrangement uses TRBV27 and TRBJ2-1, with TRBD2 identical over 12 bases. The CDR3 totals 13 residues. CDR1 is MNHEY and CDR2 is SMNVEV in the germline V gene (reference sequence). J was trimmed by 6 bases and V by 10 bases; bases with no gene match: 4. The CDR3 protein is CATGTSGFNEQFF. The CDR3 DNA follows: TGTGCCACAGGGACTAGCGGGTTCAATGAGCAGTTCTTC.

The table lists this clonotype with many counts. The chain couples TRBV6-1 to TRBJ1-1; 8 bases are shared with TRBD1. The CDR3 has 14 amino acids. Germline CDR1 is MNHNS and CDR2 is SASEGT. J gave up 6 bases and V 6 bases, and 9 bases lay outside the gene matches. The CDR3 sequence is CASRYGQGNSEAFF. As DNA, the CDR3 is TGTGCCAGCAGGTACGGACAGGGTAACTCTGAAGCTTTCTTT.

At least ten counts were recorded for this clonotype. The chain is built from TRBV24-1 and TRBJ1-5; 9 positions agree with TRBD1. V was clipped by 4 bases and J by 1 base; unmatched bases: 4. Germline V gene lookup returns CDR1 KGHDR and CDR2 SFDVKD. CDR3 size: 16 residues. CDR3 DNA: TGTGCCACCAGTGAAGGGACAGGGATCAGCAATCAGCCCCAGCATTTT. It codes for CATSEGTGISNQPQHF.

This clonotype was found many times. The V gene is TRBV20-1, the J gene TRBJ1-2, with D possibly matching TRBD1 (5 bases). Germline assignment: CDR1 DFQATT and CDR2 SNEGSKA (reference sequence). V lost 6 bases to trimming and J lost 4 bases, with 21 bases between them. The CDR3 sequence is 15 residues long. CDR3 sequence (DNA): TGCAGTGCCAACGTAGACGGGACGTATATCTATGGCTACACCTTC. It is translated as CSANVDGTYIYGYTF.

The chain is built from TRBV5-4 and TRBJ2-5; 7 nucleotides align to TRBD1. Germline trimming cut 4 bases from V and 0 bases from J; bases unmatched to any gene: 3. This CDR3 is 14 amino acids long. Germline V gene data show CDR1 as SGHNT and CDR2 as YYREEE (reference sequence). The CDR3 region is CASSQGQHQETQYF. The CDR3 nucleotides are TGTGCCAGCAGCCAGGGACAGCACCAAGAGACCCAGTACTTC.

This clonotype has more than one count but fewer than ten. The rearrangement joins TRBV2 to TRBJ2-7; TRBD2 is a possible D gene (5 bases). CDR1 is SNHLY, CDR2 FYNNEI, per germline. The CDR3 totals 10 residues. The ends were cut back, 8 bases at V and 5 bases at J, with 7 bases in the middle. The CDR3 nucleotides are TGTGCCAGCTACGGGAACGAGCAGTACTTC. Its protein product is CASYGNEQYF.

In this sample, this clonotype turned up a few times. This chain connects TRBV19 to TRBJ2-1, with TRBD2 identical over 10 bases. V shed 0 bases and J 3 bases; nucleotides not matched to a gene: 5. CDR1 LNHDA and CDR2 SQIVND come from the germline V gene (reference sequence). The CDR3 contains 17 residues. The CDR3 coding sequence is TGTGCCAGTAGTATAGATTGGACTAGCGGACTCTACAATGAGCAGTTCTTC. Protein sequence: CASSIDWTSGLYNEQFF.

This clonotype occurred a few times. At one of its ends the junction is not consistent with the germline gene, which may arise from a read error. The chain recombines TRBV10-3 with TRBJ1-6; the D gene is possibly TRBD1 (6 bases). Germline CDR1 is ENHRY and CDR2 is SYGVKD. This CDR3 has 13 amino acids. The CDR3 loop is CATSQGNNSPLHF. The CDR3 DNA follows: TGTGCCACCAGTCAGGGGAATAATTCACCCCTCCACTTT.

The chain employs TRBV6-2 or TRBV6-3 and TRBJ1-1; D is ambiguous. Trimming shortened V by 1 base and J by 10 bases, and 13 bases separated the two germline ends. CDR1 and CDR2 from the germline V gene are MNHEY and SVGEGT. The CDR3 has 13 residues. The chain's CDR3 is CASSYLQVDVAFF. The CDR3 DNA is TGTGCCAGCAGTTACTTGCAGGTGGATGTAGCTTTCTTT.